Following are 9 T cell receptor beta chains from one sample sequenced in a study of human T cells and chemical hapten exposure. TCRdb re-called the RACE reads with MiXCR, one entry per CDR3 protein. This table holds under 100,000 distinct CDR3 sequences, about 8% found once. Stated time point: pre-sensitization, week 0. Treatment reported: therapeutic diphenylcyclopropenone sensitization with weekly scalp DPC. The sequencing here drew on whole blood, taken in connection with sensitization to the hapten diphenylcyclopropenone (DPC). Receptor source: a man aged 40-49 years with alopecia areata. Some clones in this sample may be carry-over from other donors' samples.

This clonotype was counted a few times. The chain links TRBV3-1 to TRBJ1-1; D remains ambiguous. The V and J ends lost 0 bases and 3 bases respectively, with 11 bases between them. The CDR3 is 15 residues long. CDR1 is LGHDT and CDR2 is YNNKEL in the germline V gene (reference sequence). CDR3 nucleotide sequence: TGTGCCAGCAGCCAAGATATGGGGATTCACACTGAAGCTTTCTTT. Translated: CASSQDMGIHTEAFF.

This clonotype has at least ten counts. The rearrangement links TRBV10-3 to TRBJ2-1; 9 nucleotides agree with TRBD1. V lost 6 bases and J lost 1; bases outside the gene matches: 4. The germline gives CDR1 ENHRY, CDR2 SYGVKD. This CDR3 is 15 amino acids long. CDR3 in amino acids: CAIRAQGASYNEQFF. DNA of the CDR3: TGTGCCATCAGGGCACAGGGGGCTTCCTACAATGAGCAGTTCTTC.

The sample holds a few counts of this clonotype. CDR3 protein: CAWSTDSGELFF. CDR3 coding DNA: TGTGCCTGGAGTACGGATTCCGGGGAGCTGTTTTTT. The V gene is TRBV30, the J gene TRBJ2-2; D gene ambiguous. Germline V gene sequence: CDR1 GTSNPN, CDR2 SVGIG (reference sequence). V was cut by 2 bases and J by 6 bases, with 7 bases left in between. CDR3 length: 12 amino acids.

This clonotype has a count of ten or more. The gene calls are TRBV5-1 and TRBJ1-1; perhaps TRBD1 as D (5 bases). The CDR3 runs to 14 residues. V was trimmed by 0 bases and J by 5 bases, leaving 11 bases between them. Germline CDR1 SGHRS, CDR2 YFSETQ. This CDR3 is CASSLGGVRTEAFF. CDR3 nucleotide sequence: TGCGCCAGCAGCTTGGGGGGGGTGAGGACTGAAGCTTTCTTT.

The V call is TRBV7-2, the J call TRBJ1-1, with TRBD1 identical over 8 bases. Trimming cost V 5 bases and J 5 bases; bases outside gene matches: 7. The CDR3 runs to 14 residues. Germline V gene data show CDR1 as SGHTA and CDR2 as FQGNSA. The DNA for the CDR3 is TGTGCCAGCAGCCTGGGACAGGAGAGGACTGAAGCTTTCTTT. As protein: CASSLGQERTEAFF.

This clonotype was detected only a few times. The rearrangement uses TRBV7-8 and TRBJ2-7, with D unclear. Germline CDR1 is SGHVS and CDR2 is FQNEAQ. V lost 7 bases and J 4 bases, leaving 20 bases between the germline ends. The CDR3 totals 15 residues. The CDR3 DNA follows: TGTGCCAGCACCGATCCTGTCATGGCCCGGTACGAGCAGTACTTC. Translating it yields CASTDPVMARYEQYF.

A few counts support this clonotype. The chain combines TRBV6-5 with TRBJ2-3, with TRBD2 matching 8 bases. Per germline, CDR1 MNHEY and CDR2 SVGAGI. This CDR3 contains 15 residues. V was clipped by 5 bases and J by 1 base; unmatched bases: 5. The CDR3: CASSMLAGGTDTQYF. The CDR3 nucleotides read TGTGCCAGCAGTATGCTAGCGGGCGGCACAGATACGCAGTATTTT.

Notes on this clonotype: Just one base apart from a much larger clone, this may be a read error. CDR3 nucleotides: TGTGCCAGCAGCGCGGGACAGACGAGCATAGATACGCAGTATTTT. Residues: CASSAGQTSIDTQYF. The chain carries TRBV2 and TRBJ2-3, with a tentative D call TRBD1 (7 bases). The length of the CDR3 is 15 residues. Germline lookup yields CDR1 SNHLY and CDR2 FYNNEI.

The sample holds many counts of this clonotype. The chain has TRBV2 and TRBJ2-3; 9 bases match TRBD1. The germline V gene encodes CDR1 SNHLY and CDR2 FYNNEI. V trimming: 7 bases; J trimming: 5 bases; junction bases outside the gene matches: 7. This CDR3 comprises 14 residues. The CDR3 region is CASIDRGEVDTQYF. In DNA form, the CDR3 reads TGTGCCAGCATAGACAGGGGGGAAGTAGATACGCAGTATTTT.